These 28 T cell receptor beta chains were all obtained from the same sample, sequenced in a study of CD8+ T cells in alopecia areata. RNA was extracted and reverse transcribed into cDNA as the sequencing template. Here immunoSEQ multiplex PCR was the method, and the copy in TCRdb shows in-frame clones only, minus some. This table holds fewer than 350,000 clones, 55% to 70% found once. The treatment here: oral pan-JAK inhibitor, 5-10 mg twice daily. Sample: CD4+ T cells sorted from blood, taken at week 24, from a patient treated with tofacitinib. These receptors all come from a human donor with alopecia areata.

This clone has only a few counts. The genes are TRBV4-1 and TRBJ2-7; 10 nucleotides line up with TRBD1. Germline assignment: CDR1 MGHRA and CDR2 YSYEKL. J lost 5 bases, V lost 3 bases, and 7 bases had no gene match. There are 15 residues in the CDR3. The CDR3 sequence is CASSQPGQGLNEQYF. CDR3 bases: TGCGCCAGCAGCCAGCCGGGACAGGGGTTAAACGAGCAGTACTTC.

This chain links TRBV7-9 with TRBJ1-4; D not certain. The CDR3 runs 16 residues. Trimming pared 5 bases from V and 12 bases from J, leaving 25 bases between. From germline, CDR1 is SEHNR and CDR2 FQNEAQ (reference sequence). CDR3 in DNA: TGTGCCAGCAGCCACCGTCCCCCCACCAAAGGGTGGGAACTGTTTTTT. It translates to CASSHRPPTKGWELFF.

The chain's CDR3 is CASRRPYRSETQYF. The CDR3 nucleotides are TGTGCCAGCCGACGACCTTACAGGTCCGAGACCCAGTACTTC. V usage is TRBV6-1 and J usage is TRBJ2-5; tentative D call: TRBD1 (5 bases). Between the trimmed V and J ends, which lost 8 bases and 5 bases, there was a span of 18 bases. This CDR3 has 14 residues. The germline V gene encodes CDR1 MNHNS and CDR2 SASEGT.

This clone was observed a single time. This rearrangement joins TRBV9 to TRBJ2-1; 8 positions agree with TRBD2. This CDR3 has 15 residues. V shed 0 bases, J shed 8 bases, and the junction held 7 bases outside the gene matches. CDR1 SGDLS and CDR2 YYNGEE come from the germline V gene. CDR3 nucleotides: TGTGCCAGCAGCGTAGGGGGGCTAGCGGGTCATGAGCAGTTCTTC. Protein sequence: CASSVGGLAGHEQFF. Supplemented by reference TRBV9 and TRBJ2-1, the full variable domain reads DSGVTQTPKHLITATGQRVTLRCSPRSGDLSVYWYQQSLDQGLQFLIQYYNGEERAKGNILERFSAQQFPDLHSELNLSSLELGDSALYFCASSVGGLAGHEQFFGPGTRLTVL.

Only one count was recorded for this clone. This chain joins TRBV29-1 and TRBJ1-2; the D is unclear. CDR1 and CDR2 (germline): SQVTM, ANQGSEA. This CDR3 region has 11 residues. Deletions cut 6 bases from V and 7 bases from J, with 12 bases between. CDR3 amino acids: CSVAQLGGYTF. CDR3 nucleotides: TGCAGCGTCGCCCAATTGGGTGGCTACACCTTC. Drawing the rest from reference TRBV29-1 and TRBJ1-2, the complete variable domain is SAVISQKPSRDICQRGTSLTIQCQVDSQVTMMFWYRQQPGQSLTLIATANQGSEATYESGFVIDKFPISRPNLTFSTLTVSNMSPEDSSIYLCSVAQLGGYTFGSGTRLTVV.

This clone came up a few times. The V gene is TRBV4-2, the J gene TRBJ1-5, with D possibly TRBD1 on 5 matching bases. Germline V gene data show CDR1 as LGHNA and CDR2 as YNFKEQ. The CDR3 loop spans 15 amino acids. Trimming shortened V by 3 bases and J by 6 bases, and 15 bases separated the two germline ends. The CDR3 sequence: CASSQTGTLGQPQHF. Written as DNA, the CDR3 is TGTGCCAGCAGCCAGACCGGGACCTTGGGTCAGCCCCAGCATTTT.

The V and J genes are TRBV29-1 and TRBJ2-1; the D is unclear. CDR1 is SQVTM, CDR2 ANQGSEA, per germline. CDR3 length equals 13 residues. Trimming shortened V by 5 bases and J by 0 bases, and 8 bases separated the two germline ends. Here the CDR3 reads CSVRRSSYNEQFF. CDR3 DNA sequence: TGCAGCGTTCGCAGGAGCTCCTACAATGAGCAGTTCTTC.

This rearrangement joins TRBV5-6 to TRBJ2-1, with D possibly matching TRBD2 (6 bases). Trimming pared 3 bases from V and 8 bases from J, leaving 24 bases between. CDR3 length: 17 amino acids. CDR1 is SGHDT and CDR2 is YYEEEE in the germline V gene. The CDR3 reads CASSSPFGGGTDDEQFF. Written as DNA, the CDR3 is TGTGCCAGCAGCTCCCCCTTCGGGGGTGGTACTGACGATGAGCAGTTCTTC.

DNA for the CDR3: TGTGCCACTCCCTTAGGGGGCCTCTCTGGGGCCAACGTCCTGACTTTC. It translates to CATPLGGLSGANVLTF. The chain combines TRBV2 with TRBJ2-6; TRBD1 aligns across 7 bases. After removal of 10 bases from V and 0 bases from J, the junction contained 9 bases not matched to a gene. Germline V gene data show CDR1 as SNHLY and CDR2 as FYNNEI. The CDR3 sequence is 16 residues long.

The CDR3 here is CAWTPGQGTTDTQYF. The CDR3 bases are TGTGCCTGGACCCCGGGACAGGGGACCACAGATACGCAGTATTTT. V gene TRBV30 combines with J gene TRBJ2-3; 10 bases align to TRBD1. The V gene end was trimmed by 4 bases and the J gene end by 2 bases; junction bases not matched to a gene: 6. The CDR3 length is 15 residues. The germline gives CDR1 GTSNPN, CDR2 SVGIG (reference sequence).

The DNA of the CDR3 is TGTGCCTGGAGTGTACTCCGGTGGCGACAGGGGGCCGGGTTGAACACTGAAGCTTTCTTT. Translated, it gives CAWSVLRWRQGAGLNTEAFF. The gene calls are TRBV30 and TRBJ1-1; 10 bases align to TRBD1. This CDR3 spans 20 amino acids. The ends lost 0 bases at V and 0 bases at J; junction bases unmatched: 16. Germline-derived CDR1 and CDR2 are GTSNPN and SVGIG (reference sequence).

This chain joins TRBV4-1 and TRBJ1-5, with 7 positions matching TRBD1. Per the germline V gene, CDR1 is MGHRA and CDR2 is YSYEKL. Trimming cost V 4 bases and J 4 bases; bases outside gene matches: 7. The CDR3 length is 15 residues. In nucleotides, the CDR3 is TGCGCCAGCAGCCGGTCAGACAGGGTTAATCAGCCCCAGCATTTT. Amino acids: CASSRSDRVNQPQHF.

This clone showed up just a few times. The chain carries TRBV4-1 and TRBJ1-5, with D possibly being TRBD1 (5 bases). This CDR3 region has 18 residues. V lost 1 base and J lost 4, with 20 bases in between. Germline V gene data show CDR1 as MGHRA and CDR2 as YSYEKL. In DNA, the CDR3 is TGCGCCAGCAGCCAAGTGCGCGAACCGACAGCTCTTAATCAGCCCCAGCATTTT. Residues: CASSQVREPTALNQPQHF.

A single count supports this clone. This CDR3 is CASGLGFNTEAFF. In DNA form, the CDR3 reads TGTGCTAGTGGCCTAGGGTTCAACACTGAAGCTTTCTTT. The gene calls are TRBV12-5 and TRBJ1-1; D is undetermined. The V and J ends lost 6 bases and 2 bases respectively, with 10 bases between them. The CDR3 is 13 amino acids. Germline CDR1 and CDR2: LGHNT and FRNRAP.

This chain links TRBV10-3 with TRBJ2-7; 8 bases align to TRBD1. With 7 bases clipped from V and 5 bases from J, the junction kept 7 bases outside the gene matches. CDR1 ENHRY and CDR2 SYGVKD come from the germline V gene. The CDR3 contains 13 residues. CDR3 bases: TGTGCCATCACCCCGGACAGGGCCGACGAGCAGTACTTC. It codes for CAITPDRADEQYF.

The CDR3 region is CAISVLAGGLTDTQYF. The CDR3 DNA sequence: TGTGCCATCAGTGTCCTAGCGGGGGGGCTCACAGATACGCAGTATTTT. The gene calls are TRBV10-3 and TRBJ2-3; 12 nucleotides match TRBD2. CDR1 ENHRY and CDR2 SYGVKD come from the germline V gene. This CDR3 has 16 residues. V trimming: 4 bases; J trimming: 2 bases; junction bases outside the gene matches: 4.

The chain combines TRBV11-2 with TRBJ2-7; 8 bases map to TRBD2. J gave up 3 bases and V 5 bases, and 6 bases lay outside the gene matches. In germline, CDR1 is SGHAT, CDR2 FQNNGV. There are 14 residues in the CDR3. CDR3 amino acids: CASSPGGTYYEQYF. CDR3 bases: TGTGCCAGCAGCCCGGGAGGGACGTACTACGAGCAGTACTTC.

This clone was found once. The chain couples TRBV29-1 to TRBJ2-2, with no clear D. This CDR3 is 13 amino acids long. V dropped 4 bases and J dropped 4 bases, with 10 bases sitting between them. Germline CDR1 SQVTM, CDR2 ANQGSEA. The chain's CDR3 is CSVVRVGTGELFF. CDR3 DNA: TGCAGCGTTGTAAGGGTTGGCACCGGGGAGCTGTTTTTT.

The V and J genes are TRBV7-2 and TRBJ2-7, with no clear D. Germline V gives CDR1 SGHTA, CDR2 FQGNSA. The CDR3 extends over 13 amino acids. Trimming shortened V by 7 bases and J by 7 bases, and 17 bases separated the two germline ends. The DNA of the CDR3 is TGTGCCAGCACCCCGCCGGGTGTAGGGGAGCAGTACTTC. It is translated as CASTPPGVGEQYF. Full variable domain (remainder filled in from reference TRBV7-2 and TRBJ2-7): GAGVSQSPSNKVTEKGKDVELRCDPISGHTALYWYRQSLGQGLEFLIYFQGNSAPDKSGLPSDRFSAERTGGSVSTLTIQRTQQEDSAVYLCASTPPGVGEQYFGPGTRLTVT.

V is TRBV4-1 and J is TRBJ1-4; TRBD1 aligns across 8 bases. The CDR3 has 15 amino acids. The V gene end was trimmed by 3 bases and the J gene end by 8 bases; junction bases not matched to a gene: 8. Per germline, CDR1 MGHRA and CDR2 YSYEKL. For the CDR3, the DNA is TGCGCCAGCAGCCAGTCGGCACAGGGGGGCGAAAAACTGTTTTTT. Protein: CASSQSAQGGEKLFF.

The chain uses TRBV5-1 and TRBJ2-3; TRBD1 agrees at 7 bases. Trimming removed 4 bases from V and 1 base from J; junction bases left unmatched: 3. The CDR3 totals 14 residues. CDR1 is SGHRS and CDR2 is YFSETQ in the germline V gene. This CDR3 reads CASSVGQGTDTQYF. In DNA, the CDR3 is TGCGCCAGCAGCGTAGGACAGGGCACAGATACGCAGTATTTT. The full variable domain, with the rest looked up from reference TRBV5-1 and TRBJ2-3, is KAGVTQTPRYLIKTRGQQVTLSCSPISGHRSVSWYQQTPGQGLQFLFEYFSETQRNKGNFPGRFSGRQFSNSRSEMNVSTLELGDSALYLCASSVGQGTDTQYFGPGTRLTVL.

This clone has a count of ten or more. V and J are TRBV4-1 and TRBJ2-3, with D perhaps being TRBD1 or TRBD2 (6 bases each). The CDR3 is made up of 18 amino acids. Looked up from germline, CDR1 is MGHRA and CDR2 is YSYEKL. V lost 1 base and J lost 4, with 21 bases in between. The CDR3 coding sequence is TGCGCCAGCAGCCAAGCCGGCGGGACACGGGGAACACCAGATACGCAGTATTTT. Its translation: CASSQAGGTRGTPDTQYF.

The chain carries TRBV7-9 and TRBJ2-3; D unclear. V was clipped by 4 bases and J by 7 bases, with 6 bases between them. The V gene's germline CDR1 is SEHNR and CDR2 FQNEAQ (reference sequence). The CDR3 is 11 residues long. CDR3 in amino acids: CASSWDNTQYF. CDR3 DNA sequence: TGTGCCAGCAGCTGGGATAATACGCAGTATTTT.

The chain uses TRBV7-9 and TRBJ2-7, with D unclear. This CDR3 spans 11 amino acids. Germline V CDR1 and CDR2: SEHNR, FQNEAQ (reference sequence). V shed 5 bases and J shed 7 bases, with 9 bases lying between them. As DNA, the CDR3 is TGTGCCAGCAGCCATAAGTCGGAGCAGTACTTC. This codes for CASSHKSEQYF. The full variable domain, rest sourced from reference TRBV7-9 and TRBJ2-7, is DTGVSQNPRHKITKRGQNVTFRCDPISEHNRLYWYRQTLGQGPEFLTYFQNEAQLEKSRLLSDRFSAERPKGSFSTLEIQRTEQGDSAMYLCASSHKSEQYFGPGTRLTVT.

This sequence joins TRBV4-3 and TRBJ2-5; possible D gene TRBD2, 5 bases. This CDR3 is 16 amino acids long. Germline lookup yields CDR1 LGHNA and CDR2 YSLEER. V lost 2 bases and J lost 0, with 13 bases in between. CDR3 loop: CASSQRASSYQETQYF. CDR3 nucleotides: TGCGCCAGCAGCCAAAGGGCTAGCTCGTACCAAGAGACCCAGTACTTC.

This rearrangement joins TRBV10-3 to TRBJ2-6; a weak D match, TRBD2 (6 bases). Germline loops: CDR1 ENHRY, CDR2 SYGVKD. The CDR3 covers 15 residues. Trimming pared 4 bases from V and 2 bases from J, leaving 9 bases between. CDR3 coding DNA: TGTGCCATCAGTGTGACTAGGGCTGGGGCCAACGTCCTGACTTTC. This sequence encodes CAISVTRAGANVLTF.

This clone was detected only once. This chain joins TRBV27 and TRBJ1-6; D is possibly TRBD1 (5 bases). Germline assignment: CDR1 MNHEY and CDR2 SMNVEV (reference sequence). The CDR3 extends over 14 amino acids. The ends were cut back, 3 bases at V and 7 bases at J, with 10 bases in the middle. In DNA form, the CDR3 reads TGTGCCAGCAGTTTGAGGCAGGGAAATTCACCCCTCCACTTT. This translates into CASSLRQGNSPLHF.

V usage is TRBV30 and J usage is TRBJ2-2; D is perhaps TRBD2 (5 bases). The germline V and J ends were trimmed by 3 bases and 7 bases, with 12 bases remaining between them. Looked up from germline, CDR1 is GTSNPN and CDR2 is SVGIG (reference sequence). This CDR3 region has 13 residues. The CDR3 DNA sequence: TGTGCCTGGAGCCTCCGAGGGAGCGGGGAGCTGTTTTTT. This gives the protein CAWSLRGSGELFF.